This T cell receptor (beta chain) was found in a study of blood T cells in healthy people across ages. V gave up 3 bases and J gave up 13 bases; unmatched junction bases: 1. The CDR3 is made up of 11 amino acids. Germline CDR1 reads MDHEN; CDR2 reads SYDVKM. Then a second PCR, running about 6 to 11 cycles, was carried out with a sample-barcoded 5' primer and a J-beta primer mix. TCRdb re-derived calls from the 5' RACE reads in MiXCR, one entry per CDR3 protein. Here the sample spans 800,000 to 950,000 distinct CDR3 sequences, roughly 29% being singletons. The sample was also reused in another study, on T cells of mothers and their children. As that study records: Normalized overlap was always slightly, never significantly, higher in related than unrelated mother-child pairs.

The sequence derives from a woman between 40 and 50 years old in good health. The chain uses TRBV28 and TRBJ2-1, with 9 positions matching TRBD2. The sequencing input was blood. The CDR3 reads CASSFSGGQFF. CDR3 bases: TGTGCCAGCAGTTTTAGCGGGGGACAGTTCTTC.